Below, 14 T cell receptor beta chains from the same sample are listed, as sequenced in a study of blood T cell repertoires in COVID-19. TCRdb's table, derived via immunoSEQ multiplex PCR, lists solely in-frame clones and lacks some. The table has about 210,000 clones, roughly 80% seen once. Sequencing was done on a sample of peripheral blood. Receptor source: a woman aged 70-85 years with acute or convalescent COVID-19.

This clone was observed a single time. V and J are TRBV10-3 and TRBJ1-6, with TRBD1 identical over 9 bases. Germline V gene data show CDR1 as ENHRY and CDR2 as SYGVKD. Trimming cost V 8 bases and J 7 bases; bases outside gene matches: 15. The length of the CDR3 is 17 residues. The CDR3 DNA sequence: TGTGCCATCGGGGGGAGAACGGACAGGGGCAAGAATTCACCCCTCCACTTT. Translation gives CAIGGRTDRGKNSPLHF.

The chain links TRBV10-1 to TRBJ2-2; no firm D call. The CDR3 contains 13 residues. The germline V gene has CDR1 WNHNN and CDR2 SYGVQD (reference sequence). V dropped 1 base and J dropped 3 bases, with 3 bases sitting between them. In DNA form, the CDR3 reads TGCGCCAGCAGTGAGTTCTACACCGGGGAGCTGTTTTTT. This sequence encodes CASSEFYTGELFF.

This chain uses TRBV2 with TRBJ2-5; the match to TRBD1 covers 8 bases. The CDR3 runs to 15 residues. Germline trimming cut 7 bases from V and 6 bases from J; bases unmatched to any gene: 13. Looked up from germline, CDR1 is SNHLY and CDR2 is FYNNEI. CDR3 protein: CASTLGRGREKTQYF. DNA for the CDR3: TGTGCCAGCACCCTAGGCAGGGGGCGGGAAAAGACCCAGTACTTC.

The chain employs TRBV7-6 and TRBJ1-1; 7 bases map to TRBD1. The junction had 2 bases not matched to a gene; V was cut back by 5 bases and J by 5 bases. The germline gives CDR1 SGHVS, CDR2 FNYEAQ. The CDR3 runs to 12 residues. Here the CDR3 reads CASSQQGTEAFF. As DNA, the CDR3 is TGTGCCAGCAGCCAACAGGGGACTGAAGCTTTCTTT.

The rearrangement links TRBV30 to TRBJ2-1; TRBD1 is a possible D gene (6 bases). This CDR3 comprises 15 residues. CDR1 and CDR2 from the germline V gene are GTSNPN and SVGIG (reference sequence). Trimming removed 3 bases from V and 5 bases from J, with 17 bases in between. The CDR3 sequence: CAWRGFGQGHNEQFF. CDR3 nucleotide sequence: TGTGCCTGGAGGGGGTTTGGGCAGGGGCACAATGAGCAGTTCTTC.

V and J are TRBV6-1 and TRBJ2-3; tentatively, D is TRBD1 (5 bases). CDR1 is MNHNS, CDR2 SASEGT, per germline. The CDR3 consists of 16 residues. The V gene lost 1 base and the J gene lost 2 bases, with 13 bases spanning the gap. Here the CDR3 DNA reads TGTGCCAGCAGTGAAGGGACACGGATAATCACAGATACGCAGTATTTT. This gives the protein CASSEGTRIITDTQYF.

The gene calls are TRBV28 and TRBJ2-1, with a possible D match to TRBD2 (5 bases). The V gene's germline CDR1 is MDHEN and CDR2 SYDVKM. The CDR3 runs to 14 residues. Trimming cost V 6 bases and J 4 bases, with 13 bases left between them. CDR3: CASRMRATYNEQFF. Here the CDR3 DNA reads TGTGCCAGCAGAATGAGGGCCACATACAATGAGCAGTTCTTC.

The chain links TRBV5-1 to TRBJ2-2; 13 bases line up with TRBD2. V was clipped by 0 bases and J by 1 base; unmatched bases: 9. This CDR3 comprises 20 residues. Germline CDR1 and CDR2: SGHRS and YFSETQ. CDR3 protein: CASSLGPGLAGARNTGELFF. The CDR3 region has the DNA TGCGCCAGCAGCTTGGGCCCCGGACTAGCGGGGGCTCGGAACACCGGGGAGCTGTTTTTT. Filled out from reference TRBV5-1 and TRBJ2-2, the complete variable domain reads KAGVTQTPRYLIKTRGQQVTLSCSPISGHRSVSWYQQTPGQGLQFLFEYFSETQRNKGNFPGRFSGRQFSNSRSEMNVSTLELGDSALYLCASSLGPGLAGARNTGELFFGEGSRLTVL.

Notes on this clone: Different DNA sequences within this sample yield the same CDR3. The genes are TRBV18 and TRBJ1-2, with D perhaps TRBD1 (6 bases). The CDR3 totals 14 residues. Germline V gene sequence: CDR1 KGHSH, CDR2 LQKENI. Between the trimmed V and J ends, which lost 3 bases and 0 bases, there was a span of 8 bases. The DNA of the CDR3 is TGTGCCAGCTCACCCGGACAGTCTAACTATGGCTACACCTTC. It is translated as CASSPGQSNYGYTF.

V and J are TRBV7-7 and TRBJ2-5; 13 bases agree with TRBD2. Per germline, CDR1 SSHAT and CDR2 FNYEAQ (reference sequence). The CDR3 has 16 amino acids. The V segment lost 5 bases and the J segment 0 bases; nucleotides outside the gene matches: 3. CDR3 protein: CASSQGLAGNQETQYF. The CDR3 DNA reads TGTGCCAGCAGCCAGGGACTAGCGGGAAACCAAGAGACCCAGTACTTC.

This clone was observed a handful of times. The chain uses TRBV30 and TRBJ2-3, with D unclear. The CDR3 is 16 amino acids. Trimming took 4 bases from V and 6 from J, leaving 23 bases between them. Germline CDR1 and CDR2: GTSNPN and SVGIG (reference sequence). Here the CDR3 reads CAWTPRRPGAHDTQYF. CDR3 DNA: TGTGCCTGGACCCCCCGACGGCCCGGAGCACATGATACGCAGTATTTT.

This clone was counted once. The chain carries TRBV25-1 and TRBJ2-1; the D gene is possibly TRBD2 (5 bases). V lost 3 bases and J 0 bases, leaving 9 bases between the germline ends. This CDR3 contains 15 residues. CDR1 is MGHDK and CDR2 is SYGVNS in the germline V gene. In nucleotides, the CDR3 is TGTGCCAGCAGTGATAGGAGGACCTCCTACAATGAGCAGTTCTTC. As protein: CASSDRRTSYNEQFF.

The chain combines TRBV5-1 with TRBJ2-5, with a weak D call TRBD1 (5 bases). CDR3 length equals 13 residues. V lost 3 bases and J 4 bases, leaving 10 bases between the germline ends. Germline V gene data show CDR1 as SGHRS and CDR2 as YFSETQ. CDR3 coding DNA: TGCGCCAGCAGCTCGCAGGGTGCAGAGACCCAGTACTTC. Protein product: CASSSQGAETQYF.

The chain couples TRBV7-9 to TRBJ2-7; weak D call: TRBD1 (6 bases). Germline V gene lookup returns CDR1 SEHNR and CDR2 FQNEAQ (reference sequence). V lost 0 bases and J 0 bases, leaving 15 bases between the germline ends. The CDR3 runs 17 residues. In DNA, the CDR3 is TGTGCCAGCAGCTTAGCCCAAACAGGGCCTAGCTCCTACGAGCAGTACTTC. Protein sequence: CASSLAQTGPSSYEQYF.